The 15 T cell receptor beta chains below come from one sample, sequenced in a study of blood T cell repertoires in COVID-19. The table came from immunoSEQ multiplex PCR; TCRdb's copy has only in-frame clones and leaves some out. Among about 120,000 clones listed, roughly 83% were seen once. The specimen was peripheral blood. These receptors all stem from a woman in her sixties or seventies with acute or convalescent COVID-19.

The chain is built from TRBV7-2 and TRBJ1-5, with D hard to call. Trimming pared 6 bases from V and 4 bases from J, leaving 13 bases between. This CDR3 is 14 amino acids long. CDR1 and CDR2 from the germline V gene are SGHTA and FQGNSA. DNA of the CDR3: TGTGCCAGCAGTTCTCCGGGATTTAATCAGCCCCAGCATTTT. The encoded protein is CASSSPGFNQPQHF. Based on the CDR3 plus reference TRBV7-2 and TRBJ1-5, the full variable domain is GAGVSQSPSNKVTEKGKDVELRCDPISGHTALYWYRQSLGQGLEFLIYFQGNSAPDKSGLPSDRFSAERTGGSVSTLTIQRTQQEDSAVYLCASSSPGFNQPQHFGDGTRLSIL.

The chain is built from TRBV7-2 and TRBJ2-5, with 9 bases matching TRBD2. The CDR3 spans 14 residues. Germline V gene lookup returns CDR1 SGHTA and CDR2 FQGNSA. The J segment lost 5 bases and the V segment lost 5 bases, leaving 6 bases of the junction unmatched. The CDR3 spells CASSPRLAGETQYF. The DNA for the CDR3 is TGTGCCAGCAGCCCAAGGCTAGCGGGGGAGACCCAGTACTTC.

This clone was seen more than once but under ten times. This chain connects TRBV5-6 to TRBJ1-2; no clear D gene. V lost 4 bases and J lost 4, with 17 bases in between. This CDR3 has 15 residues. Germline CDR1 reads SGHDT; CDR2 reads YYEEEE. The CDR3 DNA reads as TGTGCCAGCAGCAGTTACGCATCCGGGATCTATGGCTACACCTTC. This gives the protein CASSSYASGIYGYTF.

V and J are TRBV3-1 (or the pseudogene TRBV3-2) and TRBJ2-7; TRBD1 is a possible D gene (6 bases). Looked up from germline, CDR1 is LGHDT and CDR2 is YNNKEL (reference sequence). Deletions cut 2 bases from V and 6 bases from J, with 8 bases between. The CDR3 extends over 12 amino acids. CDR3: CASSQIGGEQYF. The CDR3 region has the DNA TGTGCCAGCAGCCAAATAGGGGGCGAGCAGTACTTC.

The chain carries TRBV11-2 and TRBJ1-6, with 7 bases aligning to TRBD1. Germline V gene lookup returns CDR1 SGHAT and CDR2 FQNNGV. The CDR3 has 14 residues. V gave up 3 bases and J gave up 7 bases; unmatched junction bases: 3. The CDR3 spells CASSFRGRNSPLHF. CDR3 sequence (DNA): TGTGCCAGCAGCTTCAGGGGGAGGAATTCACCCCTCCACTTT.

The CDR3 nucleotides read TGTGCCAGTATCCTGACAGGACAGGGGGGCACTGAAGCTTTCTTT. This gives the protein CASILTGQGGTEAFF. The chain combines TRBV19 with TRBJ1-1; 10 bases fit TRBD1. With V trimmed by 7 bases and J by 4 bases, 9 bases remained unmatched. CDR1 and CDR2 from the germline V gene are LNHDA and SQIVND (reference sequence). The CDR3 sequence is 15 residues long.

The CDR3 region is CASSQRLDRQETQYF. The CDR3 nucleotides read TGTGCCAGCAGCCAGAGACTAGACAGACAAGAGACCCAGTACTTC. The V call is TRBV3-1 (or the pseudogene TRBV3-2), the J call TRBJ2-5, with D tentatively TRBD2 (6 bases). In germline, CDR1 is LGHDT, CDR2 YNNKEL (reference sequence). The CDR3 is made up of 15 amino acids. V lost 3 bases to trimming and J lost 2 bases, with 13 bases between them.

This chain joins TRBV25-1 and TRBJ2-5; maybe TRBD2 (6 bases). V was trimmed by 8 bases and J by 0 bases, leaving 13 bases between them. Looked up from germline, CDR1 is MGHDK and CDR2 is SYGVNS. The CDR3 has 14 amino acids. DNA for the CDR3: TGTGCCAGCGCTCCCCGGGACTACCAAGAGACCCAGTACTTC. Residues: CASAPRDYQETQYF.

The gene calls are TRBV5-4 and TRBJ1-4; D gene unclear. V was pared by 4 bases and J by 8 bases, with 12 bases between. This CDR3 has 13 residues. Germline CDR1 SGHNT, CDR2 YYREEE (reference sequence). The CDR3 spells CASSPTAREKLFF. The CDR3 DNA sequence: TGTGCCAGCAGCCCCACCGCCCGGGAAAAACTGTTTTTT.

The chain links TRBV5-4 to TRBJ2-3, with 8 positions matching TRBD2. This CDR3 comprises 14 residues. Germline CDR1 reads SGHNT; CDR2 reads YYREEE (reference sequence). J was trimmed by 3 bases and V by 4 bases; bases with no gene match: 4. The CDR3: CASSTERETDTQYF. DNA for the CDR3: TGTGCCAGCAGCACAGAGCGGGAGACAGATACGCAGTATTTT.

This sequence joins TRBV9 and TRBJ2-1, with 11 bases lining up with TRBD2. The CDR3 consists of 19 residues. Germline CDR1 is SGDLS and CDR2 is YYNGEE. V trimming: 0 bases; J trimming: 0 bases; junction bases outside the gene matches: 8. In DNA form, the CDR3 reads TGTGCCAGCAGCGTAGAAATGTCCGGGACTAGCGGCTCCTACAATGAGCAGTTCTTC. Translated, it gives CASSVEMSGTSGSYNEQFF.

The chain uses TRBV6-5 and TRBJ1-1, with D uncertain. This CDR3 is 14 amino acids long. Germline assignment: CDR1 MNHEY and CDR2 SVGAGI. V was cut by 4 bases and J by 0 bases, with 9 bases left in between. The CDR3 coding sequence is TGTGCCAGCAGTTTACGGAGGATGAACACTGAAGCTTTCTTT. This translates into CASSLRRMNTEAFF.

The chain links TRBV6-6 to TRBJ2-3; TRBD2 might be the D (6 bases). V lost 2 bases to trimming and J lost 5 bases, with 11 bases between them. From germline, CDR1 is MNHNY and CDR2 SVGAGI (reference sequence). CDR3 length: 14 residues. CDR3 sequence: CASSYDGGKDTQYF. Written as DNA, the CDR3 is TGTGCCAGCAGTTACGACGGGGGAAAAGATACGCAGTATTTT.

The chain recombines TRBV7-8 with TRBJ1-1; D perhaps matches TRBD1 (6 bases). The length of the CDR3 is 14 residues. The germline CDR1 and CDR2 sequences are SGHVS and FQNEAQ. Trimming cost V 2 bases and J 4 bases, with 11 bases left between them. For the CDR3, the DNA is TGTGCCAGCAGCTTATGGGGGGGGGCCACTGAAGCTTTCTTT. Encoded protein: CASSLWGGATEAFF.

This chain connects TRBV7-9 to TRBJ2-3, with TRBD2 matching 15 bases. Germline values: CDR1 SEHNR, CDR2 FQNEAQ (reference sequence). This CDR3 region has 16 residues. Unmatched junction bases numbered 7, after V lost 5 bases and J lost 7 bases. CDR3 sequence: CASSRQGTSGGNTQYF. The CDR3 DNA follows: TGTGCCAGCAGCCGACAGGGGACTAGCGGGGGGAATACGCAGTATTTT.